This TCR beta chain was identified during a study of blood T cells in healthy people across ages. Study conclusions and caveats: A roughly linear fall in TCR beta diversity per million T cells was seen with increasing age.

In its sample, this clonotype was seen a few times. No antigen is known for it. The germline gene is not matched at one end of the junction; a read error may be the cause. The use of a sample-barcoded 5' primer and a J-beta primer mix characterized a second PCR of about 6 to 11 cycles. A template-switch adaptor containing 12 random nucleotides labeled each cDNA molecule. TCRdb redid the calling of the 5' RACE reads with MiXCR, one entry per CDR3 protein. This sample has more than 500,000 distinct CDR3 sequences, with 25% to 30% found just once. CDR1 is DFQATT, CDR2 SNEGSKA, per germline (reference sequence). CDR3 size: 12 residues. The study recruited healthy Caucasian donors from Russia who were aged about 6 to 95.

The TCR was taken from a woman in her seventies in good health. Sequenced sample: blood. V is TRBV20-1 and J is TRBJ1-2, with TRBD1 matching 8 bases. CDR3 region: CSARQGNYGYTF. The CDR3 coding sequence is TGCAGCGCTAGACAGGGGAACTATGGCTACACCTTC.